The 11 T cell receptor beta chains listed next were all sequenced from one sample in a study of blood T cells in healthy people across ages. The authors ran a second PCR of about 7 to 12 cycles using a sample-barcoded 5' primer and a J-beta primer mix. TCRdb independently ran MiXCR on the 5' RACE reads; one entry per CDR3 protein. The sample lists around 1,800,000 distinct CDR3 sequences, approximately 40% seen once, with 23% in the top ten. What was sequenced was blood. These receptor sequences come from a human donor in good health.

This sequence joins TRBV10-3 and TRBJ2-7; maybe TRBD1 (6 bases). With 10 bases removed from V and 1 base from J, the gap between germline ends came to 17 bases. The CDR3 is 14 amino acids. The germline V gene encodes CDR1 ENHRY and CDR2 SYGVKD. The CDR3: CATQEYRESYEQYF. In DNA form, the CDR3 reads TGTGCCACACAAGAATACAGGGAATCCTACGAGCAGTACTTC.

DNA for the CDR3: TGTGCCAGCAGTGAAGCGCTGTTAACAGTCTATGGCTACACCTTC. Its protein is CASSEALLTVYGYTF. The genes are TRBV2 and TRBJ1-2, with no clear D. Trimming removed 0 bases from V and 4 bases from J, with 12 bases in between. CDR3 length: 15 amino acids. CDR1 and CDR2 (germline): SNHLY, FYNNEI.

This clonotype was found a few times. The genes are TRBV4-1 and TRBJ2-1; D is perhaps TRBD2 (5 bases). The V and J ends lost 4 bases and 9 bases respectively, with 19 bases between them. This CDR3 spans 15 amino acids. Germline V gives CDR1 MGHRA, CDR2 YSYEKL. The CDR3 is CASSPRTPTMVEQFF. The CDR3, as DNA: TGCGCCAGCAGCCCAAGGACTCCGACAATGGTTGAGCAGTTCTTC.

This clonotype was counted once. The CDR3 DNA reads as TGTGCCAGCAGCTGGGTCCGGGAACCGTACGAGCAGTACTTC. Translating it yields CASSWVREPYEQYF. The chain employs TRBV5-5 and TRBJ2-7, with D possibly matching TRBD2 (5 bases). The V end lost 3 bases, the J end lost 4 bases, and 14 bases lay between the germline ends. Germline V gives CDR1 SGHKS, CDR2 YYEKEE (reference sequence). CDR3 length: 14 amino acids.

This clonotype was observed a few times. This rearrangement joins TRBV29-1 to TRBJ2-6, with D tentatively TRBD2 (7 bases). This CDR3 region has 16 residues. The germline CDR1 and CDR2 sequences are SQVTM and ANQGSEA. V was trimmed by 5 bases and J by 4 bases, leaving 18 bases between them. The CDR3: CSVYLGGLSGANVLTF. Written as DNA, the CDR3 is TGCAGCGTTTATCTGGGGGGGCTTAGCGGGGCCAACGTCCTGACTTTC.

This rearrangement joins TRBV5-1 to TRBJ1-2; D remains unclear. This CDR3 spans 16 amino acids. The germline CDR1 and CDR2 sequences are SGHRS and YFSETQ. V was cut by 0 bases and J by 5 bases, with 17 bases left in between. The CDR3 sequence is CASSLDVNRQIYGYTF. CDR3 in DNA: TGCGCCAGCAGCTTGGACGTAAACCGGCAGATTTATGGCTACACCTTC.

This clonotype was counted between two and nine times. The chain has TRBV29-1 and TRBJ2-4; D may be TRBD1 (5 bases). This CDR3 comprises 11 residues. Germline loops: CDR1 SQVTM, CDR2 ANQGSEA. Trimming pared 7 bases from V and 13 bases from J, leaving 17 bases between. CDR3 sequence: CSGQWGYEQYF. CDR3 bases: TGCAGCGGCCAGTGGGGCTATGAGCAGTACTTC.

V usage is TRBV2 and J usage is TRBJ2-5; 10 bases line up with TRBD2. The germline V gene encodes CDR1 SNHLY and CDR2 FYNNEI. With V trimmed by 4 bases and J by 4 bases, 9 bases remained unmatched. The CDR3 is 16 residues long. CDR3 bases: TGTGCCAGCAGTGGACGGGCTAGCGGGGGTACAGAGACCCAGTACTTC. Protein: CASSGRASGGTETQYF. Combining the CDR3 with reference TRBV2 and TRBJ2-5 gives the whole variable domain EPEVTQTPSHQVTQMGQEVILRCVPISNHLYFYWYRQILGQKVEFLVSFYNNEISEKSEIFDDQFSVERPDGSNFTLKIRSTKLEDSAMYFCASSGRASGGTETQYFGPGTRLLVL.

About this clonotype itself: Possible read error: a much larger clone is one base away. The chain recombines TRBV12-3 or TRBV12-4 with TRBJ2-7; D not certain. The CDR3 runs 13 residues. The CDR3 region is CTSSRISPYEQYF. In nucleotides, the CDR3 is TGTACCAGCAGTCGGATCTCCCCCTACGAGCAGTACTTC.

CDR3 DNA sequence: TGTGCCAGCAGCCCGGGGACAGGGGGCGCGAGGTATGGCTACACCTTC. Protein product: CASSPGTGGARYGYTF. The chain combines TRBV5-6 with TRBJ1-2; 12 positions agree with TRBD1. The CDR3 spans 16 residues. With 4 bases clipped from V and 5 bases from J, the junction kept 9 bases outside the gene matches. The germline gives CDR1 SGHDT, CDR2 YYEEEE.

The CDR3 is CASSEGRNYEQYF. CDR3 DNA sequence: TGCGCCAGCAGCGAGGGGCGTAACTACGAGCAGTACTTC. The rearrangement joins TRBV5-1 to TRBJ2-7, with D perhaps matching TRBD1 or TRBD2 (5 bases each). CDR1 is SGHRS and CDR2 is YFSETQ in the germline V gene. This CDR3 is 13 amino acids long. V was pared by 4 bases and J by 3 bases, with 11 bases between.